Described below is a single TCR beta chain sequence and its context. Its antigen is unknown. This sample was included in a study of PD-1 blockade in classical Hodgkin lymphoma. Each and every patient relapsed after autologous stem cell transplantation, and patients got differing brentuximab vedotin exposure. The best responses consisted of complete response, partial response or progressive disease. Assay: immunoSEQ multiplex PCR; the TCRdb copy retains only in-frame clones and omits some. This sample has about 17,000 clones; roughly 80% occur once, and the top ten carry about 28%. The V end was cut by 2 bases, the J end by 1 base, with 12 bases between. Germline values: CDR1 SGHDT, CDR2 YYEEEE. CDR3 length: 15 amino acids. General observations from the study: Anyone who began nivolumab under 1 year after ASCT was excluded. Complete responders matched newly diagnosed patients in baseline diversity. Why the repertoires differ is still unclear, perhaps disease activity or prior therapy.

The TCR was taken from a human donor with classical Hodgkin lymphoma. The chain has TRBV5-6 and TRBJ1-1; unclear D gene. Sample: peripheral blood mononuclear cells (PBMCs), taken before the second cycle of nivolumab. The CDR3 region has the DNA TGTGCCAGCAGCTTACCGGAGGATCGGAACACTGAAGCTTTCTTT. Its protein product is CASSLPEDRNTEAFF.